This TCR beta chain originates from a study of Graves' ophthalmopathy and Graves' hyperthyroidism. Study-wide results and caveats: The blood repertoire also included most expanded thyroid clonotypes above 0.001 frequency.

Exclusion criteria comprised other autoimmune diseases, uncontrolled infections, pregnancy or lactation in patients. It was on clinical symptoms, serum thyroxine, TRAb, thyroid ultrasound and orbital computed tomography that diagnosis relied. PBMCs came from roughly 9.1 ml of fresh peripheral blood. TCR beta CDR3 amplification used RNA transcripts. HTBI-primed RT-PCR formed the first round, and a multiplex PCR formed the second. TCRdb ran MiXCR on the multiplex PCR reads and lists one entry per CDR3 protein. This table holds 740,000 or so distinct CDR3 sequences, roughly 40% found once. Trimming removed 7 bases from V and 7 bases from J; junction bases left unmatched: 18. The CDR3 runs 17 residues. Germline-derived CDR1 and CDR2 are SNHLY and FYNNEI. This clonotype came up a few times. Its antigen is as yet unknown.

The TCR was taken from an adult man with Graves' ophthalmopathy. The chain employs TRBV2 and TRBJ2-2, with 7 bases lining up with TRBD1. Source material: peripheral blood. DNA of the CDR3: TGTGCCAGCACTGGTCCACGGACAGGCCATACAATCGGGGAGCTGTTTTTT. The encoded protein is CASTGPRTGHTIGELFF.